This TCR beta chain emerged from a study of cytomegalovirus exposure and HLA in healthy donors. Study as a whole: About 85 million unique TCR sequences came from HLA-typed donors in an early release.

A word on this clone: Its target is unknown.

Notes on the study in general: In a later analysis, parvovirus B19, influenza, CMV and Epstein-Barr virus appeared linked to several top co-occurrence clusters.

Germline V lookup: CDR1 SGDLS, CDR2 YYNGEE. V was pared by 3 bases and J by 6 bases, with 0 bases of the junction left unmatched. The CDR3 loop spans 12 amino acids. The PCR was carried out with 60 Vbeta primers and 13 Jbeta primers. The data were produced by immunoSEQ multiplex PCR, yet TCRdb's version contains in-frame clones alone and is incomplete. The table shows 55,000 to 80,000 clones, with approximately 83% occurring only once. The source of this sequence is a female donor in good health and CMV-seronegative. The sequenced sample consisted of PBMCs. V and J are TRBV9 and TRBJ2-1; 7 positions match TRBD1. For the CDR3, the DNA is TGTGCCAGCAGCGCAGGGGGCAATGAGCAGTTCTTC. Translation gives CASSAGGNEQFF.